This T cell receptor (beta chain) stems from a study of CD8+ T cells in alopecia areata. About the study: The drug, oral tofacitinib, was given to treated patients at 5 to 10 mg twice daily.

General study findings and limits: Mouse data revealed clearer TCR sharing than patient data did, a gap possibly tied to HLA. Affected scalp, especially in alopecia totalis/universalis, had a higher clonality than normal scalp did.

Germline values: CDR1 SGHTA, CDR2 FQGTGA. Deletions cut 1 base from V and 2 bases from J, with 9 bases between. This CDR3 comprises 14 residues. For this clone: The antigen remains unidentified.

The sequencing template was cDNA reverse transcribed from extracted RNA. Measured with immunoSEQ multiplex PCR; TCRdb has only the in-frame clones, and not every one. Of about 15,000 clones detected, 60% appear once; the ten largest clones hold over 9%. Peripheral blood, together with lesional scalp punch biopsies, was collected from alopecia areata patients. The source of this sequence is a human donor with alopecia areata. The chain uses TRBV7-3 and TRBJ2-7; D is possibly TRBD1 or TRBD2 (6 bases each). The sample consisted of skin. The CDR3 coding sequence is TGTGCCAGCAGCTTAAAGGGGGAGGCCTACGAGCAGTACTTC. Amino acid sequence: CASSLKGEAYEQYF.